These T cell receptor beta chains were read from a single sample in a study of tumor-infiltrating lymphocytes in primary liver carcinoma. From the multiplex PCR reads, TCRdb called clonotypes with MiXCR, one entry per CDR3 protein. The repertoire includes some 200,000 distinct CDR3 sequences, less than 70% of them detected once, and around 7.1% sits in the top ten. Specimen: peripheral blood. These TCRs come from an older woman with primary liver carcinoma and hepatitis B virus infection. Each CDR3 is given with its conserved first and last residue. The order of the fields is J gene, clone size, V gene, D gene, CDR3 protein, CDR3 DNA. The D gene is left open where the match is weak. Some rows have no size entry. The others give once, few or many, or a class for an expanded clone.

TRBJ2-1 | few | TRBV28 | TRBD2 | CASSSLGLAGDTYNEQFF | TGTGCCAGCAGTTCTCTGGGACTAGCGGGAGACACCTACAATGAGCAGTTCTTC
TRBJ2-7 | NA | TRBV7-9 | NA | CASSLVVGSTHEQYF | TGTGCCAGCAGCTTAGTAGTCGGAAGCACCCACGAGCAGTACTTC
TRBJ1-6 | NA | TRBV6-2/TRBV6-3 | TRBD1 | CASTRAGGNSPLHF | TGTGCCAGCACAAGAGCAGGGGGGAATTCACCCCTCCACTTT
TRBJ2-5 | NA | TRBV11-2 | TRBD2 | CTSSASLTSGSSETQYF | TGTACCAGCAGCGCCTCGTTGACTAGCGGGAGTAGTGAGACCCAGTACTTC
TRBJ2-6 | NA | TRBV14 | NA | CDSSQGGRGLRANVLTF | TGTGACAGCAGCCAAGGCGGACGGGGTCTCCGGGCCAACGTCCTGACTTTC
TRBJ2-3 | many | TRBV6-2/TRBV6-3 | TRBD2 | CASSYSSGSTDTQYF | TGTGCCAGCAGTTACTCTAGCGGGAGCACAGATACGCAGTATTTT
TRBJ2-3 | many | TRBV5-4 | TRBD2 | CASSLASGPTDTQYF | TGTGCCAGCAGCTTGGCTAGCGGACCCACAGATACGCAGTATTTT
TRBJ2-1 | once | TRBV11-2 | TRBD2 | CASSYTGLAGSSSYSEQIF | TGTGCCAGCAGTTATACGGGACTAGCGGGATCAAGCTCCTACAGTGAGCAGATCTTC
TRBJ1-2 | NA | TRBV7-9 | NA | CASSLGGAALNYGYTF | TGTGCCAGCAGCTTAGGCGGGGCGGCCCTAAACTATGGCTACACCTTC
TRBJ2-7 | NA | TRBV11-2 | TRBD2 | CASSPPPGTSEQNF | TGTGCCAGCAGCCCCCCTCCAGGGACTAGCGAGCAGAACTTC
TRBJ1-1 | NA | TRBV11-2 | NA | CASNSGGIEAFF | TGTGCCAGCAACTCTGGCGGCATTGAAGCTTTCTTT
TRBJ2-1 | many | TRBV10-2 | NA | CASRKQLREQFF | TGCGCCAGCAGGAAGCAGCTCCGGGAGCAGTTCTTC
TRBJ2-7 | many | TRBV5-5 | NA | CASSRPPGEEQYF | TGTGCCAGCAGCCGCCCCCCCGGGGAAGAGCAGTACTTC
TRBJ1-1 | NA | TRBV6-5 | TRBD1 | CASSYTPGQGASNTEAFF | TGTGCCAGCAGTTACACCCCGGGACAGGGTGCTTCGAACACTGAAGCTTTCTTT
TRBJ1-4 | few | TRBV6-5 | TRBD1 | CASSYLGQVNNEKLFF | TGTGCCAGCAGTTACCTGGGACAGGTCAATAATGAAAAACTGTTTTTT
TRBJ2-3 | NA | TRBV21-1 | NA | CASSKGVGPTDTQYF | TGTGCCAGCAGCAAAGGGGTCGGACCCACAGATACGCAGTATTTT
TRBJ2-2 | NA | TRBV4-1 | NA | CASNQVDMVFPIGELFF | TGCGCCAGCAACCAAGTAGACATGGTATTTCCGATCGGGGAGCTATTTTTT
TRBJ2-1 | NA | TRBV11-3 | NA | CASSLEGVRNEEFF | TGTGCCAGCAGCTTAGAGGGGGTGCGGAATGAGGAGTTCTTC
TRBJ2-3 | NA | TRBV10-3 | TRBD2 | CAISEGLAGNTDMQYF | TGTGCCATCAGTGAGGGGTTAGCGGGAAACACAGATATGCAGTATTTT
TRBJ2-1 | NA | TRBV6-5 | TRBD2 | CASGRLAEQFF | TGTGCCAGCGGACGACTAGCGGAGCAGTTCTTC
TRBJ2-7 | few | TRBV28 | TRBD2 | CASTGLAPYEQYF | TGTGCCAGCACGGGACTAGCGCCATACGAGCAGTACTTC
TRBJ2-4 | NA | TRBV11-2 | NA | CASSSGVKNIQYF | TGTGCCAGCAGCAGTGGTGTCAAAAACATACAGTACTTC
TRBJ2-3 | many | TRBV29-1 | TRBD1 | CSAGRDRVTDTQYF | TGCAGCGCGGGGCGGGACAGGGTGACAGATACGCAGTATTTT
TRBJ2-1 | NA | TRBV30 | TRBD2 | CAWKLAGEGWYNEQFF | TGTGCCTGGAAGCTAGCGGGGGAAGGGTGGTACAATGAGCAGTTCTTC
TRBJ2-5 | NA | TRBV11-2 | TRBD1 | CASSAWDRGEGTQYF | TGTGCCAGCAGCGCCTGGGACAGAGGCGAAGGGACCCAATACTTC
TRBJ2-1 | NA | TRBV11-3 | NA | CTSSLGFCNEQFF | TGTACCAGCAGCTTGGGGTTTTGCAATGAGCAGTTCTTC
TRBJ2-3 | NA | TRBV11-2 | TRBD2 | CVSRFGGAGGLGTDTQYF | TGTGTCAGCAGGTTCGGGGGGGCCGGGGGGCTTGGCACAGATACGCAGTATTTT